The next 8 T cell receptor beta chains were all read from a single sample in a study of CD8 T cells in ankylosing spondylitis. These receptors have no known antigen. The study's findings and limits: Blood from ankylosing spondylitis patients appeared to carry a characteristic roughly eight-variant TCR beta motif.

A single record per CDR3 protein comes from TCRdb applying MiXCR to the 5' RACE reads. The data hold about 480,000 distinct CDR3 sequences, with 15% to 20% observed a single time. Sequences were obtained from blood, either unsorted or a sorted T cell fraction (not recorded which). The receptors come from a male donor with ankylosing spondylitis.

The V and J genes are TRBV7-9 and TRBJ1-4; no definite D call. This CDR3 contains 14 residues. Germline V gene data show CDR1 as SEHNR and CDR2 as FQNEAQ (reference sequence). V lost 4 bases to trimming and J lost 8 bases, with 14 bases between them. The CDR3 is CASSSPQPGEKLFF. The DNA for the CDR3 is TGTGCCAGCAGCTCCCCGCAGCCTGGCGAAAAACTGTTTTTT.

The rearrangement joins TRBV9 to TRBJ2-7; D might be TRBD1 or TRBD2, each matching 5 bases. Trimming took 0 bases from V and 0 from J, leaving 10 bases between them. Germline lookup yields CDR1 SGDLS and CDR2 YYNGEE. This CDR3 region has 15 residues. CDR3 sequence reads: CASSVAWGSSYEQYF. The CDR3 nucleotides read TGTGCCAGCAGCGTAGCTTGGGGGAGCTCCTACGAGCAGTACTTC.

This chain links TRBV15 with TRBJ2-6, with D hard to call. The CDR3 contains 16 residues. The germline CDR1 and CDR2 sequences are LNHNV and YYDKDF (reference sequence). V lost 4 bases and J lost 0, with 10 bases in between. DNA of the CDR3: TGTGCCACCAGCAAGTCGGGCACCTCTGGGGCCAACGTCCTGACTTTC. Translated, it gives CATSKSGTSGANVLTF.

The chain couples TRBV20-1 to TRBJ1-1, with a possible D match to TRBD1 (5 bases). CDR3 length: 11 residues. CDR1 is DFQATT and CDR2 is SNEGSKA in the germline V gene (reference sequence). CDR3 protein: CTTTVNTEAFF. The CDR3 nucleotides read TGCACCACGACAGTGAACACTGAAGCTTTCTTT.

This clonotype was seen more than once but under ten times. V is TRBV5-6 and J is TRBJ1-2, with D tentatively TRBD1 (5 bases). The V and J ends lost 2 bases and 4 bases respectively, with 24 bases between them. The germline CDR1 and CDR2 sequences are SGHDT and YYEEEE. The CDR3 extends over 18 amino acids. The CDR3 spells CASSFDWWGSQSLYGYTF. The CDR3 coding sequence is TGTGCCAGCAGCTTTGATTGGTGGGGCAGCCAAAGTCTCTATGGCTACACCTTC.

V is TRBV28 and J is TRBJ2-3; 12 nucleotides align to TRBD2. The CDR3 extends over 16 amino acids. The V segment lost 5 bases and the J segment 4 bases; nucleotides outside the gene matches: 7. The germline V gene has CDR1 MDHEN and CDR2 SYDVKM. CDR3 sequence reads: CASSPWTSGKADTQYF. The CDR3 DNA is TGTGCCAGCAGTCCCTGGACTAGCGGGAAAGCAGATACGCAGTATTTT.

This clonotype was seen more than once but under ten times. At one boundary the junction diverges from the germline segment, which might be a read error. The J gene is TRBJ2-7, the V gene TRBV12-5; D is unclear. Germline V gene lookup returns CDR1 LGHNT and CDR2 FRNRAP. The length of the CDR3 is 11 residues. CDR3 sequence reads: CASGLVQGYSF. The CDR3, as DNA: TGTGCTAGTGGTTTGGTGCAAGGCTACTCCTTC.

This clonotype was counted only a few times. The J gene is TRBJ1-1, the V gene TRBV7-2; a weak D match, TRBD1 (5 bases). The V gene's germline CDR1 is SGHTA and CDR2 FQGNSA. The CDR3 loop spans 14 amino acids. V was trimmed by 5 bases and J by 0 bases, leaving 10 bases between them. The CDR3 bases are TGTGCCAGCAGCGGGGGGAGGTTGAACACTGAAGCTTTCTTT. It translates to CASSGGRLNTEAFF.